What follows are 11 T cell receptor beta chains derived from one specimen sequenced in a study of blood T cell repertoires in COVID-19. Assay used: immunoSEQ multiplex PCR; TCRdb lists only in-frame clones, some missing. This sample carries more than 35,000 clones, approximately 88% of them seen once, and the ten largest clones take approximately 15%. Sequenced input: peripheral blood. Source of these receptors: a man in his forties or fifties with active or convalescent COVID-19.

V and J are TRBV9 and TRBJ2-5; TRBD1 matches at 7 bases. Germline-derived CDR1 and CDR2 are SGDLS and YYNGEE. J was trimmed by 2 bases and V by 0 bases; bases with no gene match: 7. This CDR3 spans 16 amino acids. The CDR3 loop reads CASSVGPKGQQETQYF. In nucleotides, the CDR3 is TGTGCCAGCAGCGTAGGACCCAAGGGACAGCAAGAGACCCAGTACTTC.

The V and J genes are TRBV7-2 and TRBJ1-4; TRBD1 matches 9 bases. V was pared by 5 bases and J by 8 bases, with 6 bases of the junction left unmatched. The CDR3 consists of 14 residues. Germline CDR1 is SGHTA and CDR2 is FQGNSA. CDR3 DNA sequence: TGTGCCAGCAGCCCGGACAGGGGATGGGAAAAACTGTTTTTT. Translation gives CASSPDRGWEKLFF.

This chain uses TRBV7-9 with TRBJ1-6, with TRBD1 identical over 7 bases. Per the germline V gene, CDR1 is SEHNR and CDR2 is FQNEAQ (reference sequence). Losses at the gene ends were 5 bases for V and 7 bases for J; bases not matched to a gene: 5. The CDR3 is 14 amino acids. CDR3 DNA: TGTGCCAGCAGCGATTCACAGGGGAATTCACCCCTCCACTTT. Encoded protein: CASSDSQGNSPLHF. The variable domain in full, with the rest retrieved from reference TRBV7-9 and TRBJ1-6, is DTGVSQNPRHKITKRGQNVTFRCDPISEHNRLYWYRQTLGQGPEFLTYFQNEAQLEKSRLLSDRFSAERPKGSFSTLEIQRTEQGDSAMYLCASSDSQGNSPLHFGNGTRLTVT.

The CDR3 loop is CASSGRGRVYGYTF. CDR3 nucleotides: TGTGCCAGCAGTGGCCGAGGGCGCGTCTATGGCTACACCTTC. V and J are TRBV25-1 and TRBJ1-2, with D hard to call. Trimming cost V 4 bases and J 4 bases, with 13 bases left between them. This CDR3 spans 14 amino acids. Per germline, CDR1 MGHDK and CDR2 SYGVNS.

The V and J genes are TRBV7-3 and TRBJ1-1; D may be TRBD1 (5 bases). CDR1 is SGHTA, CDR2 FQGTGA, per germline. The CDR3 consists of 14 residues. Trimming took 3 bases from V and 0 from J, leaving 8 bases between them. CDR3 nucleotides: TGTGCCAGCAGCTTGTTAGGGGTGAACACTGAAGCTTTCTTT. This gives the protein CASSLLGVNTEAFF.

V usage is TRBV9 and J usage is TRBJ2-1; no definite D call. CDR1 is SGDLS, CDR2 YYNGEE, per germline. Trimming took 0 bases from V and 6 from J, leaving 13 bases between them. This CDR3 is 15 amino acids long. The CDR3 protein is CASSVGSAGSNEQFF. The CDR3 coding sequence is TGTGCCAGCAGCGTAGGCTCGGCAGGTAGCAATGAGCAGTTCTTC.

The chain combines TRBV3-1 (or the pseudogene TRBV3-2) with TRBJ2-3, with TRBD2 identical over 7 bases. The length of the CDR3 is 14 residues. Germline assignment: CDR1 LGHDT and CDR2 YNNKEL (reference sequence). V trimming: 6 bases; J trimming: 5 bases; junction bases outside the gene matches: 8. CDR3 loop: CASRASGRVDTQYF. As DNA, the CDR3 is TGTGCCAGCAGGGCTAGCGGCCGTGTAGATACGCAGTATTTT.

V gene TRBV19 combines with J gene TRBJ1-4, with 9 bases that match TRBD1. Germline CDR1 and CDR2: LNHDA and SQIVND (reference sequence). The CDR3 is 17 residues long. The ends lost 4 bases at V and 8 bases at J; junction bases unmatched: 14. CDR3 sequence reads: CASSNPYRGRRGEKLFF. CDR3 nucleotide sequence: TGTGCCAGTAGTAATCCCTACAGGGGGCGCCGAGGAGAAAAACTGTTTTTT.

The genes are TRBV6-5 and TRBJ2-2; perhaps TRBD1 as D (5 bases). CDR3 length: 15 amino acids. Germline V gene sequence: CDR1 MNHEY, CDR2 SVGAGI. V lost 4 bases and J 4 bases, leaving 13 bases between the germline ends. CDR3 protein: CASSSPARVTGELFF. The DNA of the CDR3 is TGTGCCAGCAGTTCCCCGGCCAGGGTCACCGGGGAGCTGTTTTTT.

The chain carries TRBV6-1 and TRBJ2-1, with 8 bases matching TRBD1. CDR1 MNHNS and CDR2 SASEGT come from the germline V gene. The V and J ends lost 3 bases and 9 bases, in that order; junction bases with no gene match: 10. This CDR3 has 15 residues. The CDR3 here is CASSDPGQVGGEQFF. The DNA of the CDR3 is TGTGCCAGCAGTGACCCGGGACAGGTGGGGGGTGAGCAGTTCTTC.

CDR3 amino acids: CATSRGPTTAQETQYF. The DNA for the CDR3 is TGTGCCACCAGCAGAGGGCCCACGACAGCTCAAGAGACCCAGTACTTC. The gene calls are TRBV15 and TRBJ2-5, with D possibly TRBD1 on 5 matching bases. The CDR3 extends over 16 amino acids. The germline V and J ends were trimmed by 1 base and 2 bases, with 14 bases remaining between them. Germline loops: CDR1 LNHNV, CDR2 YYDKDF (reference sequence).